This entry lists 29 T cell receptor beta chains sequenced from one sample in a study of cytotoxic CD8 clonotypes in ibrutinib-treated CLL. The assay was immunoSEQ multiplex PCR, and TCRdb's table has in-frame clones only and misses some. The sample contains about 68,000 clones, 75% to 85% of which appear only once. The sample was PBMCs, taken at disease progression, from a patient treated with ibrutinib. The source of these receptors is a human donor with chronic lymphocytic leukemia.

The J gene is TRBJ1-2, the V gene TRBV29-1; no clear D. The CDR3 is 11 residues long. Germline CDR1 and CDR2: SQVTM and ANQGSEA. Trimming left V 7 bases short and J 4 bases short, with 10 bases between. This CDR3 reads CSAVDSYGYTF. Here the CDR3 DNA reads TGCAGCGCGGTGGATAGCTATGGCTACACCTTC. Drawing the rest from reference TRBV29-1 and TRBJ1-2, the complete variable domain is SAVISQKPSRDICQRGTSLTIQCQVDSQVTMMFWYRQQPGQSLTLIATANQGSEATYESGFVIDKFPISRPNLTFSTLTVSNMSPEDSSIYLCSAVDSYGYTFGSGTRLTVV.

V is TRBV25-1 and J is TRBJ2-5; D may be TRBD2 (6 bases). This CDR3 has 13 residues. V dropped 4 bases and J dropped 7 bases, with 13 bases sitting between them. The germline gives CDR1 MGHDK, CDR2 SYGVNS. CDR3 region: CASSARDLGTQYF. The DNA for the CDR3 is TGTGCCAGCAGTGCCCGGGACTTGGGGACCCAGTACTTC.

J is TRBJ1-5 and V is TRBV2, with a possible D match to TRBD1 (5 bases). CDR1 is SNHLY, CDR2 FYNNEI, per germline. V was clipped by 6 bases and J by 4 bases, with 10 bases between them. The CDR3 has 13 amino acids. The CDR3: CASRGPVNQPQHF. DNA for the CDR3: TGTGCCAGCAGGGGACCCGTAAATCAGCCCCAGCATTTT.

The chain employs TRBV18 and TRBJ2-3; no firm D call. The CDR3 sequence is 16 residues long. Germline loops: CDR1 KGHSH, CDR2 LQKENI. The V gene lost 0 bases and the J gene lost 2 bases, with 12 bases spanning the gap. CDR3 in DNA: TGTGCCAGCTCACCACCTATCCGGACCACCACAGATACGCAGTATTTT. This translates into CASSPPIRTTTDTQYF.

The J gene is TRBJ2-7, the V gene TRBV5-1; possible D gene TRBD2, 6 bases. V was shortened by 4 bases and J by 9 bases, with 14 bases between the two germline ends. In germline, CDR1 is SGHRS, CDR2 YFSETQ. This CDR3 is built from 12 residues. In DNA, the CDR3 is TGCGCCAGCAGCCAGGAGGGGATCCCGCAGTACTTC. Translating gives CASSQEGIPQYF.

CDR3 residues: CASSGSMGKETQYF. The CDR3 nucleotides are TGTGCCAGCAGTGGATCTATGGGGAAAGAGACCCAGTACTTC. The genes are TRBV6-1 and TRBJ2-5; D gene ambiguous. V lost 4 bases to trimming and J lost 3 bases, with 12 bases between them. Germline-derived CDR1 and CDR2 are MNHNS and SASEGT. The CDR3 contains 14 residues.

This chain joins TRBV20-1 and TRBJ1-1; D not certain. CDR1 is DFQATT and CDR2 is SNEGSKA in the germline V gene (reference sequence). This CDR3 contains 11 residues. The CDR3 bases are TGCAGCGAGGGAGAGAACACTGAAGCTTTCTTT. Protein product: CSEGENTEAFF.

The chain uses TRBV5-1 and TRBJ2-7; D remains unclear. The CDR3 is 14 residues long. V gave up 4 bases and J gave up 0 bases, with 11 bases separating them. Germline assignment: CDR1 SGHRS and CDR2 YFSETQ. The CDR3 protein is CASSPRGGSYEQYF. In DNA, the CDR3 is TGCGCCAGCAGCCCTCGAGGTGGCTCCTACGAGCAGTACTTC.

The CDR3: CASSDAGRSQPQHF. The DNA of the CDR3 is TGTGCCAGCAGTGATGCAGGGCGTAGTCAGCCCCAGCATTTT. J is TRBJ1-5 and V is TRBV2, with a weak D call TRBD1 (5 bases). The CDR3 loop spans 14 amino acids. CDR1 is SNHLY, CDR2 FYNNEI, per germline. V was cut by 3 bases and J by 6 bases, with 12 bases left in between.

The chain has TRBV10-3 and TRBJ1-2, with 9 bases aligning to TRBD1. The CDR3 has 14 amino acids. Germline-derived CDR1 and CDR2 are ENHRY and SYGVKD. V lost 10 bases and J lost 8; bases outside the gene matches: 14. Here the CDR3 DNA reads TGTGCCACCACAGGGGGCTATGGAGTCTACGGCTACACCTTC. Translating it yields CATTGGYGVYGYTF.

The rearrangement joins TRBV6-5 to TRBJ2-3; D call uncertain. Trimming took off 0 bases at V and 4 bases at J, with 14 bases between the two ends. The CDR3 spans 16 residues. The V gene's germline CDR1 is MNHEY and CDR2 SVGAGI. CDR3 coding DNA: TGTGCCAGCAGTTACTCGACTTATAGCTTCCCAGATACGCAGTATTTT. The encoded protein is CASSYSTYSFPDTQYF.

The genes are TRBV30 and TRBJ2-7; 9 bases match TRBD2. Germline V lookup: CDR1 GTSNPN, CDR2 SVGIG (reference sequence). The CDR3 covers 12 residues. The V and J ends lost 4 bases and 4 bases, in that order; junction bases with no gene match: 2. The CDR3 is CAWTSGAYEQYF. As DNA, the CDR3 is TGTGCCTGGACTAGCGGGGCGTACGAGCAGTACTTC.

V and J are TRBV4-2 and TRBJ2-1, with D perhaps TRBD1 (5 bases). V was trimmed by 5 bases and J by 9 bases, leaving 14 bases between them. The CDR3 sequence is 13 residues long. Germline V gives CDR1 LGHNA, CDR2 YNFKEQ. Here the CDR3 reads CASSLVTGGEQFF. Written as DNA, the CDR3 is TGTGCCAGCAGCTTGGTAACAGGCGGTGAGCAGTTCTTC.

This chain connects TRBV19 to TRBJ2-1; D is perhaps TRBD1 (6 bases). Trimming left V 5 bases short and J 8 bases short, with 19 bases between. This CDR3 comprises 15 residues. The germline gives CDR1 LNHDA, CDR2 SQIVND (reference sequence). The CDR3 DNA reads TGTGCCAGTAGTGCAAACATGGCCGGGACATATGAGCAGTTCTTC. Its translation is CASSANMAGTYEQFF.

This clone showed up just once. The chain joins TRBV7-2 to TRBJ2-4; perhaps TRBD2 as D (6 bases). CDR3 length equals 13 residues. Trimming left V 7 bases short and J 6 bases short, with 13 bases between. Germline CDR1 and CDR2: SGHTA and FQGNSA. CDR3 bases: TGTGCCAGCACTCTCGTAGCGGTAAACATTCAGTACTTC. It specifies CASTLVAVNIQYF.

The chain combines TRBV12-5 with TRBJ1-4, with no clear D. CDR3 length: 16 residues. The V gene lost 5 bases and the J gene lost 8 bases, with 21 bases spanning the gap. The germline CDR1 and CDR2 sequences are LGHNT and FRNRAP. The DNA of the CDR3 is TGTGCTAGTGGTCCTACCCGCAACCCGCGAAGAGAAAAACTGTTTTTT. Protein product: CASGPTRNPRREKLFF.

The gene calls are TRBV10-3 and TRBJ2-4, with TRBD2 as a possible D gene (7 bases). V was clipped by 4 bases and J by 8 bases, with 12 bases between them. CDR1 is ENHRY and CDR2 is SYGVKD in the germline V gene. This CDR3 spans 13 amino acids. The CDR3 sequence: CAISAGGGDIQYF. DNA for the CDR3: TGTGCCATCAGTGCGGGGGGCGGCGACATTCAGTACTTC.

The V gene is TRBV29-1, the J gene TRBJ1-1, with D perhaps matching TRBD1 (5 bases). Germline V gene sequence: CDR1 SQVTM, CDR2 ANQGSEA. The CDR3 totals 13 residues. V was pared by 2 bases and J by 6 bases, with 13 bases between. The chain's CDR3 is CSVEQQVNAEAFF. CDR3 DNA sequence: TGCAGCGTTGAACAACAGGTCAACGCTGAAGCTTTCTTT.

CDR3 in amino acids: CASSLVGIRSPLHF. CDR3 nucleotide sequence: TGTGCCAGCAGCTTGGTAGGGATTCGGTCACCCCTCCACTTT. This chain connects TRBV5-8 to TRBJ1-6, with no clear D. The germline V gene has CDR1 SGHTS and CDR2 YDEGEE. The V end lost 0 bases, the J end lost 10 bases, and 11 bases lay between the germline ends. The CDR3 has 14 amino acids. The complete variable domain, with remaining parts taken from reference TRBV5-8 and TRBJ1-6, reads EAGVTQSPTHLIKTRGQQATLRCSPISGHTSVYWYQQALGLGLQFLLWYDEGEERNRGNFPPRFSGRQFPNYSSELNVNALELEDSALYLCASSLVGIRSPLHFGNGTRLTVT.

This rearrangement joins TRBV28 to TRBJ1-4; D is unresolved. Trimming left V 5 bases short and J 1 base short, with 11 bases between. The CDR3 covers 15 residues. CDR1 and CDR2 (germline): MDHEN, SYDVKM. The CDR3 region is CASSPSIRTNEKLFF. CDR3 DNA sequence: TGTGCCAGCAGTCCGAGTATAAGAACTAATGAAAAACTGTTTTTT.

The rearrangement joins TRBV7-9 to TRBJ2-7; no clear D. V was cut by 8 bases and J by 2 bases, with 10 bases left in between. The CDR3 length is 12 residues. Germline V gene lookup returns CDR1 SEHNR and CDR2 FQNEAQ (reference sequence). CDR3 sequence: CASGHSTYEQYF. The CDR3 nucleotides are TGTGCCAGCGGGCACTCGACCTACGAGCAGTACTTC.

The V and J genes are TRBV27 and TRBJ2-7; D could derive from TRBD1 or TRBD2 (5 bases each). The V gene's germline CDR1 is MNHEY and CDR2 SMNVEV (reference sequence). CDR3 length: 14 residues. Trimming stripped 5 bases from V and 4 bases from J, with 15 bases between. The CDR3 region is CASSPIFGGYEQYF. CDR3 nucleotide sequence: TGTGCCAGCAGTCCCATTTTTGGGGGTTACGAGCAGTACTTC.

This chain's CDR3 is CASSPGAGGPETQYF. CDR3 nucleotides: TGTGCCAGCAGCCCGGGGGCGGGGGGGCCGGAGACCCAGTACTTC. This sequence joins TRBV7-6 and TRBJ2-5; 9 nucleotides match TRBD2. V lost 5 bases, J lost 5 bases, and 9 bases stayed unmatched. Per the germline V gene, CDR1 is SGHVS and CDR2 is FNYEAQ. CDR3 length: 15 amino acids. The variable domain in full, completed from reference TRBV7-6 and TRBJ2-5, reads GAGVSQSPRYKVTKRGQDVALRCDPISGHVSLYWYRQALGQGPEFLTYFNYEAQQDKSGLPNDRFSAERPEGSISTLTIQRTEQRDSAMYRCASSPGAGGPETQYFGPGTRLLVL.

The chain employs TRBV29-1 and TRBJ2-7, with D unresolved. V was pared by 4 bases and J by 2 bases, with 15 bases between. The V gene's germline CDR1 is SQVTM and CDR2 ANQGSEA. The CDR3 loop spans 14 amino acids. CDR3 nucleotide sequence: TGCAGCGTTGTTCGAAGGCACAGTCCCTACGAGCAGTACTTC. It is translated as CSVVRRHSPYEQYF.

A note on this clone: Sequence at one end of the junction differs from germline and may be a read error. The genes are TRBV13 and TRBJ2-2; 9 bases agree with TRBD1. This CDR3 is built from 15 residues. CDR1 PRHDT and CDR2 FYEKMQ come from the germline V gene (reference sequence). CDR3 bases: TGTACCAGCAGCCCCACAGGGGGCTTTACCGGGGAGCTGTTTTTT. It translates to CTSSPTGGFTGELFF.

This CDR3 reads CASSSGPRETQYF. CDR3 in DNA: TGCGCCAGCAGCTCCGGGCCGAGAGAGACCCAGTACTTC. The V call is TRBV5-1, the J call TRBJ2-5; D not resolved. The CDR3 consists of 13 residues. Germline V CDR1 and CDR2: SGHRS, YFSETQ. The V end was cut by 3 bases, the J end by 4 bases, with 10 bases between.

This clone has just a few counts. V usage is TRBV7-3 and J usage is TRBJ1-2; D not resolved. V gave up 4 bases and J gave up 7 bases, with 13 bases separating them. CDR1 is SGHTA and CDR2 is FQGTGA in the germline V gene. CDR3 length: 13 residues. CDR3 sequence (DNA): TGTGCCAGCAGCTCCACAGTGTTAACTGGCTACACCTTC. Translated: CASSSTVLTGYTF. The full variable domain, completed using reference TRBV7-3 and TRBJ1-2, is GAGVSQTPSNKVTEKGKYVELRCDPISGHTALYWYRQSLGQGPEFLIYFQGTGAADDSGLPNDRFFAVRPEGSVSTLKIQRTERGDSAVYLCASSSTVLTGYTFGSGTRLTVV.

The chain carries TRBV25-1 and TRBJ1-6; D ambiguous. This CDR3 is built from 17 residues. Germline V gives CDR1 MGHDK, CDR2 SYGVNS. V was cut by 5 bases and J by 0 bases, with 14 bases left in between. The CDR3: CASSSDLPSSYNSPLHF. DNA of the CDR3: TGTGCCAGCAGTTCCGATCTGCCGAGCTCCTATAATTCACCCCTCCACTTT.

The rearrangement joins TRBV7-9 to TRBJ2-1; 8 nucleotides agree with TRBD1. Losses at the gene ends were 5 bases for V and 9 bases for J; bases not matched to a gene: 9. CDR1 is SEHNR and CDR2 is FQNEAQ in the germline V gene (reference sequence). The CDR3 has 14 amino acids. CDR3 loop: CASSVGTGVSEQFF. The CDR3 nucleotides read TGTGCCAGCAGCGTCGGGACAGGAGTGAGTGAGCAGTTCTTC.